This T cell receptor beta chain derives from a study of blood T cells in healthy people across ages. Alongside a J-beta primer mix, a sample-barcoded 5' primer served in a second PCR lasting about 7 to 12 cycles. TCRdb independently ran MiXCR on the 5' RACE reads; one entry per CDR3 protein. The table lists around 850,000 distinct CDR3 sequences, roughly 34% of them singletons, with over 10% in the top ten. V dropped 6 bases and J dropped 0 bases, with 24 bases sitting between them. The germline gives CDR1 MDHEN, CDR2 SYDVKM. The CDR3 is 19 residues long. The chain uses TRBV28 and TRBJ1-5; a possible D gene is TRBD1 (5 bases). The clonotype was recovered from a man aged 18-30 years in good health. The sequenced sample consisted of blood. The CDR3 reads CASSRILPARGSSNQPQHF. As DNA, the CDR3 is TGTGCCAGCAGCCGTATATTGCCCGCTCGGGGGAGTAGCAATCAGCCCCAGCATTTT.